Sequencing of this T cell receptor beta chain was carried out in a study of shared T cell receptors in the human thymus. The CDR3 totals 16 residues. CDR1 and CDR2 from the germline V gene are SGHDT and YYEEEE. The V gene end was trimmed by 4 bases and the J gene end by 6 bases; junction bases not matched to a gene: 6. Sequenced by immunoSEQ multiplex PCR; TCRdb stores in-frame clones only, minus some. The sample lists 650,000 to 950,000 clones, 80% to 90% occurring once. These data also formed part of another study, on human thymus T cells. As that study records: During corrective heart surgery, resections were taken, and the thymus tissue came from them. In thymic and blood repertoires alike, V and J usage looked biased. Overlap was high between thymic repertoires from unrelated individuals, as reported in related research.

The clonotype comes from a girl under two years old with a congenital heart defect. This sequence joins TRBV5-6 and TRBJ2-2; TRBD2 agrees at 13 bases. The sequenced sample was thymocytes. The DNA for the CDR3 is TGTGCCAGCAGCGAAACTAGCGGGGGGGCCGCCGGGGAGCTGTTTTTT. It codes for CASSETSGGAAGELFF.